These 4 T cell receptor beta chains came from one sample sequenced in a study of CD8 T cells in ankylosing spondylitis (dated by TCRdb to the late 2010s). The receptor library was made with 5' RACE. Sequenced on an Illumina HiSeq 2500. TCRdb cleaned the public reads at Q25 with fastp, built clones with MiXCR and kept in-frame beta chains. Every entry covers one CDR3 protein and lists the most common genes and DNA from its rows. A total of some 130,000 distinct CDR3 sequences appear in this sample, 7% to 9% of them only once. The leading ten clones occupy less than 7.5% of the sample. The sequencing sample was made of synovial fluid, either unsorted or a sorted T cell fraction (not recorded which). The receptors originated from a male donor with ankylosing spondylitis.

This clonotype has just a few counts. The chain joins TRBV20-1 to TRBJ2-1; 13 bases are a match to TRBD2. Germline V gives CDR1 DFQATT, CDR2 SNEGSKA (reference sequence). J lost 0 bases, V lost 7 bases, and 3 bases had no gene match. The CDR3 covers 15 residues. CDR3 residues: CSVRTSGSSYNEQFF. The CDR3 DNA reads as TGCAGTGTCCGGACTAGCGGGAGCTCCTACAATGAGCAGTTCTTC.

The sample holds many counts of this clonotype. The rearrangement uses TRBV5-1 and TRBJ1-5, with a tentative D call TRBD1 (6 bases). This CDR3 contains 14 residues. Germline V gene sequence: CDR1 SGHRS, CDR2 YFSETQ. Trimming took 3 bases from V and 3 from J, leaving 10 bases between them. CDR3 sequence: CASSSGQSNQPQHF. The DNA of the CDR3 is TGCGCCAGCAGCTCCGGACAGTCCAATCAGCCCCAGCATTTT.

The V call is TRBV20-1, the J call TRBJ2-7; tentatively, D is TRBD1 (5 bases). V lost 8 bases, J lost 5 bases, and 13 bases lay in between. Germline V gene data show CDR1 as DFQATT and CDR2 as SNEGSKA (reference sequence). CDR3 length: 11 amino acids. The CDR3 DNA sequence: TGCAGTCCTACCCAGGGTAACGAGCAGTACTTC. Translated: CSPTQGNEQYF.

Regarding this clonotype: This sequence may be a read error, since a much larger clone differs from it by one base. Given the absence of the conserved phenylalanine or tryptophan at the CDR3 end, a read error is likely. The chain employs TRBV5-1 and TRBJ2-5; D may be TRBD2 (6 bases). The V gene's germline CDR1 is SGHRS and CDR2 YFSETQ. The CDR3 loop spans 15 amino acids. Trimming removed 2 bases at V and 4 bases at J, with 15 bases between. Here the CDR3 DNA reads TGCGCCAGCAGCTTCGGAATGGGGGGACGAGAGACCCAGTACTCC. Protein product: CASSFGMGGRETQYS.